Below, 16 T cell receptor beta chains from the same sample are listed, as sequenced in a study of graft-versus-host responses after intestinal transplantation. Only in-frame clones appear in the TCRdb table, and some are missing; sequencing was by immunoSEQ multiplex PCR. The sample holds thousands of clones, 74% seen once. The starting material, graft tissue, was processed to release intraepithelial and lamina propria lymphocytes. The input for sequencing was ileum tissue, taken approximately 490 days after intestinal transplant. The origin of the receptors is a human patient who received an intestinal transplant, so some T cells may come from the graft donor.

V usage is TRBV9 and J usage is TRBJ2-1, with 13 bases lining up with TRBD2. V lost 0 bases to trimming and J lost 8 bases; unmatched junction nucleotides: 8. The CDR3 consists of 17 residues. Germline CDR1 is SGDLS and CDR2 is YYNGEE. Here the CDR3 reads CASSVATTSGRAYEQFF. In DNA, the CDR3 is TGTGCCAGCAGCGTAGCCACAACTAGCGGGAGGGCCTATGAGCAGTTCTTC.

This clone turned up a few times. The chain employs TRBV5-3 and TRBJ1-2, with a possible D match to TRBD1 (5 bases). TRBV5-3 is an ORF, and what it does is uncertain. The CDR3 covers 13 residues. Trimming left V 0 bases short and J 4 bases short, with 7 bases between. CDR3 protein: CARSLGGCYGYTF. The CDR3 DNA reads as TGTGCCAGAAGCTTGGGGGGCTGCTATGGCTACACCTTC.

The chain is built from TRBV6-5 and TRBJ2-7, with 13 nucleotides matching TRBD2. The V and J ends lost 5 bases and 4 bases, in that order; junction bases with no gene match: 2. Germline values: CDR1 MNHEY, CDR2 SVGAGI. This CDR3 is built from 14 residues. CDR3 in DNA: TGTGCCAGCAGTGGACTAGCGGGAGCTTACGAGCAGTACTTC. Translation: CASSGLAGAYEQYF.

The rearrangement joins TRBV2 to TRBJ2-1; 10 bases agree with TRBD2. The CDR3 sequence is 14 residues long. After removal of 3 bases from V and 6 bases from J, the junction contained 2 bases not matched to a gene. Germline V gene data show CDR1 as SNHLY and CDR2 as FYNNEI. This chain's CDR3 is CASSDPSGSNEQFF. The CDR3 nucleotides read TGTGCCAGCAGTGATCCTAGCGGGAGCAATGAGCAGTTCTTC. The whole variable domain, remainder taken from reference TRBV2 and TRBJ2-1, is EPEVTQTPSHQVTQMGQEVILRCVPISNHLYFYWYRQILGQKVEFLVSFYNNEISEKSEIFDDQFSVERPDGSNFTLKIRSTKLEDSAMYFCASSDPSGSNEQFFGPGTRLTVL.

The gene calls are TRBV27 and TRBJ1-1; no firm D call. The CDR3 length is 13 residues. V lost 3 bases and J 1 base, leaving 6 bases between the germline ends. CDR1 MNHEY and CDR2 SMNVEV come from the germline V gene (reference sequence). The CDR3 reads CASSFDENTEAFF. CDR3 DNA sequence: TGTGCCAGCAGTTTTGATGAGAACACTGAAGCTTTCTTT.

The CDR3 reads CASSLFGQGAYGYTF. CDR3 nucleotide sequence: TGTGCCAGCAGCTTATTTGGACAGGGGGCGTATGGCTACACCTTC. The chain links TRBV7-2 to TRBJ1-2; 11 bases are shared with TRBD1. The CDR3 totals 15 residues. V shed 2 bases, J shed 5 bases, and the junction held 4 bases outside the gene matches. Germline CDR1 and CDR2: SGHTA and FQGNSA.

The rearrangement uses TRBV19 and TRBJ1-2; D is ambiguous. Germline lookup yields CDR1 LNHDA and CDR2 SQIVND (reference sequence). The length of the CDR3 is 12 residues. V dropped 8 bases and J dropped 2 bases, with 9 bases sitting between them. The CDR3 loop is CASYRPNYGYTF. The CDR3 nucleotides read TGTGCCAGTTATCGTCCCAACTATGGCTACACCTTC.

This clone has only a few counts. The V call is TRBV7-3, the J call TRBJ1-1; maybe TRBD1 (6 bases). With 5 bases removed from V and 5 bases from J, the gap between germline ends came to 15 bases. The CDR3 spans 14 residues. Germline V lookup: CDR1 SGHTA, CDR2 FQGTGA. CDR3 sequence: CASSPGHLGTEAFF. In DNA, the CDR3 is TGTGCCAGCAGCCCGGGACACCTCGGTACTGAAGCTTTCTTT.

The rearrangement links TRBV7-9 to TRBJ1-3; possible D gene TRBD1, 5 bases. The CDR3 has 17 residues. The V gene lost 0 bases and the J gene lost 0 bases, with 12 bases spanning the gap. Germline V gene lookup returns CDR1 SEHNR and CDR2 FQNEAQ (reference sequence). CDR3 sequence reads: CASSLAPGKGSGNTIYF. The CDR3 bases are TGTGCCAGCAGCTTAGCTCCAGGGAAAGGCTCTGGAAACACCATATATTTT.

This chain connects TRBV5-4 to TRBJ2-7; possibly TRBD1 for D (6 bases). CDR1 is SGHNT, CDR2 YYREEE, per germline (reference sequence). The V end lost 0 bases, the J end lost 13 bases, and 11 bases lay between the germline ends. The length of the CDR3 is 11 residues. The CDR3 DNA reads TGTGCCAGCAGCTTGGTTGCGGACAGATACTTC. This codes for CASSLVADRYF.

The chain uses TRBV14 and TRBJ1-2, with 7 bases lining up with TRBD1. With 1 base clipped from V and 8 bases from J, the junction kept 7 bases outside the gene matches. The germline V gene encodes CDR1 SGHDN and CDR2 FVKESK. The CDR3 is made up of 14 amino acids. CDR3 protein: CASSQARGQGGYTF. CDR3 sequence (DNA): TGTGCCAGCAGCCAAGCGAGGGGGCAGGGAGGCTACACCTTC.

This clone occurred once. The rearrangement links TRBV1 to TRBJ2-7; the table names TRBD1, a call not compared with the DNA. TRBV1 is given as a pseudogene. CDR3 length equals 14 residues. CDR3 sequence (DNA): TGCGCCAGCAGCCAAGGACAGGCAGGAGCTCTCCAATACTTC. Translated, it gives CASSQGQAGALQYF.

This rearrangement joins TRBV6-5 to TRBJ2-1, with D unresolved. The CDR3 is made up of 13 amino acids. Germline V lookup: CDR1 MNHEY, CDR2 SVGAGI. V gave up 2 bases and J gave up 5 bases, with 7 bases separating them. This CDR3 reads CASSYTTNNEQFF. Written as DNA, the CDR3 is TGTGCCAGCAGTTACACGACCAACAATGAGCAGTTCTTC.

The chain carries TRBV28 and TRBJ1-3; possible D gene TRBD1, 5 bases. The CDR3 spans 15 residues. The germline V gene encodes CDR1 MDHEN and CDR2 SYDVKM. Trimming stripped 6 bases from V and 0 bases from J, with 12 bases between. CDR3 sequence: CASSRGRFSGNTIYF. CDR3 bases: TGTGCCAGCAGCCGGGGACGGTTCTCTGGAAACACCATATATTTT.

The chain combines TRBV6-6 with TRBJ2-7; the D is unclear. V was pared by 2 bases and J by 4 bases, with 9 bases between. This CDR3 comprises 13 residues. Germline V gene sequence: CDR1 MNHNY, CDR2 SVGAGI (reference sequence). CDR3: CASSYDFGYEQYF. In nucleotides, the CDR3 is TGTGCCAGCAGTTACGACTTTGGGTACGAGCAGTACTTC.

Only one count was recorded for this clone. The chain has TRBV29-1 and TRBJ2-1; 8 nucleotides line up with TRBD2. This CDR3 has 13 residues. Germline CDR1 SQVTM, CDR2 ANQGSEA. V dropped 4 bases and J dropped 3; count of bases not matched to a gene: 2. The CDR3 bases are TGCAGCGTTGCTACTAGCGGCTACAATGAGCAGTTCTTC. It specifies CSVATSGYNEQFF.